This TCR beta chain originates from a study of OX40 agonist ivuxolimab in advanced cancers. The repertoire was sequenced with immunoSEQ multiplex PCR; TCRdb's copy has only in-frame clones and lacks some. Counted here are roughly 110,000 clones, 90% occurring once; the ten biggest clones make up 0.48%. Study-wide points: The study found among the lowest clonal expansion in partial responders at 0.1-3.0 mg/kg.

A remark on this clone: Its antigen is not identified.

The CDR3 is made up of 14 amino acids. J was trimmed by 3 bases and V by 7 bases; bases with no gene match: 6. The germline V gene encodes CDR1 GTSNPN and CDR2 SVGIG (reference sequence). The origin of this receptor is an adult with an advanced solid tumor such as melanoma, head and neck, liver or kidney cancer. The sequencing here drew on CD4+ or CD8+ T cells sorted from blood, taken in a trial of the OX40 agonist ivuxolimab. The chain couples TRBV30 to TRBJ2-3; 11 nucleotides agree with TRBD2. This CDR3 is CASNLAGGTDTQYF. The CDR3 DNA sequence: TGTGCCTCAAATCTAGCGGGGGGAACAGATACGCAGTATTTT.